These 10 T cell receptor beta chains were all obtained from the same sample, sequenced in a study of shared clonotypes between healthy human individuals. Sequenced by immunoSEQ multiplex PCR; TCRdb stores in-frame clones only, minus some. This sample yields some 2 million clones, of which about 95% are seen a single time; 0.1% to 0.15% belongs to the top ten. The sequenced sample consisted of naive CD4+ T cells sorted from blood. As for subset: CD45RA+ positively selected. These receptors all come from a young man in good health.

This chain links TRBV10-3 with TRBJ1-2; TRBD1 aligns across 10 bases. Trimming cost V 7 bases and J 2 bases; bases outside gene matches: 4. CDR3 length: 14 amino acids. Per the germline V gene, CDR1 is ENHRY and CDR2 is SYGVKD. Here the CDR3 reads CAITRQGANYGYTF. CDR3 coding DNA: TGTGCCATCACTAGACAGGGGGCGAACTATGGCTACACCTTC.

The chain combines TRBV10-3 with TRBJ1-1; 7 positions agree with TRBD1. Germline-derived CDR1 and CDR2 are ENHRY and SYGVKD. The V and J ends lost 6 bases and 8 bases, in that order; junction bases with no gene match: 18. This CDR3 comprises 16 residues. DNA of the CDR3: TGTGCCATCAGCCCAGCCGGGACAGCCCGACTAACAGAAGCTTTCTTT. It translates to CAISPAGTARLTEAFF.

The J gene is TRBJ2-3, the V gene TRBV5-6, with TRBD2 matching over 9 bases. The V gene's germline CDR1 is SGHDT and CDR2 YYEEEE. After removal of 0 bases from V and 4 bases from J, the junction contained 12 bases not matched to a gene. CDR3 length: 18 amino acids. In DNA form, the CDR3 reads TGTGCCAGCAGCTTGGGTAGGCGGGAGGGTTGGCGGGCAGATACGCAGTATTTT. As protein: CASSLGRREGWRADTQYF. Full variable domain (rest looked up from reference TRBV5-6 and TRBJ2-3): DAGVTQSPTHLIKTRGQQVTLRCSPKSGHDTVSWYQQALGQGPQFIFQYYEEEERQRGNFPDRFSGHQFPNYSSELNVNALLLGDSALYLCASSLGRREGWRADTQYFGPGTRLTVL.

This clone came up many times. The rearrangement links TRBV30 to TRBJ2-1; 7 bases fit TRBD1. CDR1 and CDR2 from the germline V gene are GTSNPN and SVGIG (reference sequence). CDR3 length: 15 residues. Trimming at V came to 3 bases and at J to 2 bases, leaving 7 bases not matched to a gene. The CDR3 spells CAWRWAGGPYNEQFF. The CDR3 nucleotides read TGTGCCTGGAGATGGGCAGGGGGTCCCTACAATGAGCAGTTCTTC.

J is TRBJ1-3 and V is TRBV5-1; TRBD1 matches 7 bases. Germline CDR1 and CDR2: SGHRS and YFSETQ. After removal of 0 bases from V and 0 bases from J, the junction contained 3 bases not matched to a gene. This CDR3 spans 16 amino acids. The DNA for the CDR3 is TGCGCCAGCAGCTTGGGGGACAGCACCTCTGGAAACACCATATATTTT. It encodes CASSLGDSTSGNTIYF.

V usage is TRBV15 and J usage is TRBJ1-4; 9 bases agree with TRBD1. J was trimmed by 3 bases and V by 0 bases; bases with no gene match: 5. From germline, CDR1 is LNHNV and CDR2 YYDKDF (reference sequence). The CDR3 runs 17 residues. The DNA of the CDR3 is TGTGCCACCAGCAGAGACTTGGGACAGGGATCTAATGAAAAACTGTTTTTT. Residues: CATSRDLGQGSNEKLFF.

This clone was seen only once. This rearrangement joins TRBV25-1 to TRBJ1-5; 7 nucleotides match TRBD1. This CDR3 contains 12 residues. Trimming removed 11 bases from V and 4 bases from J; junction bases left unmatched: 5. Looked up from germline, CDR1 is MGHDK and CDR2 is SYGVNS. This CDR3 is CAGDRENQPQHF. CDR3 nucleotides: TGTGCCGGAGACAGGGAAAATCAGCCCCAGCATTTT.

The genes are TRBV7-9 and TRBJ1-1, with D uncertain. Germline lookup yields CDR1 SEHNR and CDR2 FQNEAQ (reference sequence). Trimming left V 4 bases short and J 6 bases short, with 12 bases between. The CDR3 is 13 residues long. The CDR3 bases are TGTGCCAGCAGCTCCGGGAAGAGGGCTGAAGCTTTCTTT. Its translation: CASSSGKRAEAFF.

This clone was seen a single time. V gene TRBV29-1 combines with J gene TRBJ2-5; 7 bases align to TRBD1. CDR1 is SQVTM, CDR2 ANQGSEA, per germline. The CDR3 contains 13 residues. V shed 4 bases, J shed 5 bases, and the junction held 7 bases outside the gene matches. The DNA of the CDR3 is TGCAGCGTTGTTAAGGGGGCGGAGGAGACCCAGTACTTC. Amino acids: CSVVKGAEETQYF. Full variable domain (remainder filled in from reference TRBV29-1 and TRBJ2-5): SAVISQKPSRDICQRGTSLTIQCQVDSQVTMMFWYRQQPGQSLTLIATANQGSEATYESGFVIDKFPISRPNLTFSTLTVSNMSPEDSSIYLCSVVKGAEETQYFGPGTRLLVL.

The chain employs TRBV19 and TRBJ1-1; D gene uncertain. CDR1 is LNHDA and CDR2 is SQIVND in the germline V gene (reference sequence). Trimming stripped 5 bases from V and 1 base from J, with 11 bases between. The length of the CDR3 is 14 residues. Here the CDR3 reads CASSSQTSNTEAFF. The CDR3, as DNA: TGTGCCAGTAGTTCCCAGACCTCGAACACTGAAGCTTTCTTT.